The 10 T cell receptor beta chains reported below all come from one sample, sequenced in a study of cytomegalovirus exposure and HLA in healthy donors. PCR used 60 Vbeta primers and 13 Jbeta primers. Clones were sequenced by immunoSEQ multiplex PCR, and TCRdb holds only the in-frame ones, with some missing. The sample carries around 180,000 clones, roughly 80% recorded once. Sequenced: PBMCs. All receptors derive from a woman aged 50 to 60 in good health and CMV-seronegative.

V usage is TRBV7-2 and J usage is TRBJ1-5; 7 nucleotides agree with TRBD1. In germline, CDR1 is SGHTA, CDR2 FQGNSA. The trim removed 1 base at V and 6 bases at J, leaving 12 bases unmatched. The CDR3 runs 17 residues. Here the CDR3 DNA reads TGTGCCAGCAGCTTAGAGGGCATCGGGACAGTTCGTCAGCCCCAGCATTTT. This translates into CASSLEGIGTVRQPQHF.

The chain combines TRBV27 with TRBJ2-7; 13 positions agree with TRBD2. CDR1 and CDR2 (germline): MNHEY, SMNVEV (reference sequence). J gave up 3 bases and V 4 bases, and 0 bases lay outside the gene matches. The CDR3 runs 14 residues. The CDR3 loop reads CASSWTSGSYEQYF. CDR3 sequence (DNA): TGTGCCAGCAGTTGGACTAGCGGGAGCTACGAGCAGTACTTC.

The CDR3 loop reads CASSLTGLADTQYF. CDR3 DNA: TGTGCCAGCAGCTTAACCGGGTTGGCAGATACGCAGTATTTT. The chain joins TRBV11-3 to TRBJ2-3; D remains ambiguous. The V end was cut by 2 bases, the J end by 4 bases, with 10 bases between. CDR1 and CDR2 (germline): SGHNT, YENEEA. This CDR3 spans 14 amino acids. Full variable domain (remainder filled in from reference TRBV11-3 and TRBJ2-3): EAGVVQSPRYKIIEKKQPVAFWCNPISGHNTLYWYLQNLGQGPELLIRYENEEAVDDSQLPKDRFSAERLKGVDSTLKIQPAELGDSAVYLCASSLTGLADTQYFGPGTRLTVL.

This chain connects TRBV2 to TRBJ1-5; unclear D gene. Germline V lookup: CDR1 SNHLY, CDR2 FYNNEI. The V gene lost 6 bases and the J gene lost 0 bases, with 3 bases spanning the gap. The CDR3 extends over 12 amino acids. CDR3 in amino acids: CASRYSNQPQHF. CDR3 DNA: TGTGCCAGCAGGTATAGCAATCAGCCCCAGCATTTT.

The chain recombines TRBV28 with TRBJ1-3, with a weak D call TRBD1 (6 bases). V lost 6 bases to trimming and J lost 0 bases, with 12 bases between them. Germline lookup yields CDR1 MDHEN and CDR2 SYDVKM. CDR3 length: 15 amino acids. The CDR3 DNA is TGTGCCAGCAGCCCCGACAGGACCTCTGGAAACACCATATATTTT. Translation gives CASSPDRTSGNTIYF.

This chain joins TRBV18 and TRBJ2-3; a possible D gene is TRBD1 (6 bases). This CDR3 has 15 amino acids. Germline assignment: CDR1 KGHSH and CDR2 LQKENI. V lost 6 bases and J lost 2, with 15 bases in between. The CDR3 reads CASSRNGQITDTQYF. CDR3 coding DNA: TGTGCCAGCTCTAGAAACGGACAGATCACAGATACGCAGTATTTT.

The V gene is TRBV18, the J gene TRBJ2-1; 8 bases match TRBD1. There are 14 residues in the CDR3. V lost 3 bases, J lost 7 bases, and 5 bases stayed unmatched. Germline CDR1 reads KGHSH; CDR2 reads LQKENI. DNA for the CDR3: TGTGCCAGCTCACCCGGGACAGGACGAAATGAGCAGTTCTTC. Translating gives CASSPGTGRNEQFF.

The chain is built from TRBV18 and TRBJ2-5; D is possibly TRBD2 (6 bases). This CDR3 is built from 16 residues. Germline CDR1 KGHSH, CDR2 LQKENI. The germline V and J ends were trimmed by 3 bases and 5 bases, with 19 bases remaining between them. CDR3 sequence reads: CASSPYAVSGRETQYF. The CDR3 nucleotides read TGTGCCAGCTCACCTTATGCCGTTTCGGGGAGGGAGACCCAGTACTTC.

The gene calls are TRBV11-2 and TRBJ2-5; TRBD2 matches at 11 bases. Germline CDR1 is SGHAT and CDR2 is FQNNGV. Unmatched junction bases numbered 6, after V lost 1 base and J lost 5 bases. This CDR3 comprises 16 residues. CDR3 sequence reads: CASSLVTSGGRETQYF. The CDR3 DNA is TGTGCCAGCAGCTTAGTTACTAGCGGGGGCCGGGAGACCCAGTACTTC.

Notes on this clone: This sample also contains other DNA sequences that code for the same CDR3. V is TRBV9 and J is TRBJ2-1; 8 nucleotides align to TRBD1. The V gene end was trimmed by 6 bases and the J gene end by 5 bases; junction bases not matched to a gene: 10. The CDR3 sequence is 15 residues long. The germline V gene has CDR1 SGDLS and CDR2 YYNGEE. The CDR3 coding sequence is TGTGCCAGCACCAAGGGGCAGGGGGCGAACAATGAGCAGTTCTTC. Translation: CASTKGQGANNEQFF. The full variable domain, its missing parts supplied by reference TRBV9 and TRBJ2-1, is DSGVTQTPKHLITATGQRVTLRCSPRSGDLSVYWYQQSLDQGLQFLIQYYNGEERAKGNILERFSAQQFPDLHSELNLSSLELGDSALYFCASTKGQGANNEQFFGPGTRLTVL.